This T cell receptor (beta chain) was recorded in a study of a mutant IDH1 vaccine in newly diagnosed glioma. Study-wide background: The study started vaccination 4-6 weeks after radiotherapy alone, or with temozolomide cycles. The treated population exhibited a male proportion of roughly 60%, a female proportion of about 38%, and a mean age of about 40 years.

Sequencing used immunoSEQ multiplex PCR; TCRdb keeps in-frame clones, though not all of them. The profile shows approximately 61,000 clones, about four fifths of them singletons. This clone turned up a few times. As yet, its antigen is unknown. Specified time point: week 11, during vaccination. Doses of 300 ug of mutant IDH1 20-mer peptide were given with topical imiquimod. The receptor comes from a man aged 50 or older with glioma. Sample: PBMCs, taken from a glioma patient whose treatment included an IDH1 peptide vaccine.

The CDR3 bases are TGTGCCAGCAGTGAAGCGCTAGGAGCAGCCAACTACGAGCAGTACTTC. Translation: CASSEALGAANYEQYF. The genes are TRBV6-1 and TRBJ2-7, with D unresolved. CDR3 length: 16 residues. Trimming left V 0 bases short and J 3 bases short, with 15 bases between. Looked up from germline, CDR1 is MNHNS and CDR2 is SASEGT.